This T cell receptor beta chain originates from a study of breast tumors, draining lymph nodes, adjacent tissues. General study results and limits: Tumor T cell lymph node origin was a supported hypothesis, not proven. Tumor and nontumor repertoires were significantly more similar in luminal-like than in basal-like breast cancer. Tumor TCR diversity was below lymph nodes but above nontumor tissue.

About this clonotype: Its antigen is currently unknown.

Germline lookup yields CDR1 SGHDT and CDR2 YYEEEE. This CDR3 is built from 12 residues. V shed 3 bases and J 13 bases; nucleotides not matched to a gene: 6. TCRdb reanalysed the multiplex PCR reads using MiXCR and keeps one entry per CDR3 protein. Of some 170,000 distinct CDR3 sequences listed, around a third were seen once; the top ten hold over 3.5%. Samples came from axillary lymph nodes draining the breast cancer. The V and J genes are TRBV5-6 and TRBJ1-4, with 7 bases identical to TRBD1. The sequencing sample was made of axillary lymph node tissue. This TCR was sampled from a female donor with breast cancer. Some clones in this sample may be carry-over from other donors' samples. For the CDR3, the DNA is TGTGCCAGCAGCTCACTGACAGGGATACTGTTTTTT. Encoded protein: CASSSLTGILFF.